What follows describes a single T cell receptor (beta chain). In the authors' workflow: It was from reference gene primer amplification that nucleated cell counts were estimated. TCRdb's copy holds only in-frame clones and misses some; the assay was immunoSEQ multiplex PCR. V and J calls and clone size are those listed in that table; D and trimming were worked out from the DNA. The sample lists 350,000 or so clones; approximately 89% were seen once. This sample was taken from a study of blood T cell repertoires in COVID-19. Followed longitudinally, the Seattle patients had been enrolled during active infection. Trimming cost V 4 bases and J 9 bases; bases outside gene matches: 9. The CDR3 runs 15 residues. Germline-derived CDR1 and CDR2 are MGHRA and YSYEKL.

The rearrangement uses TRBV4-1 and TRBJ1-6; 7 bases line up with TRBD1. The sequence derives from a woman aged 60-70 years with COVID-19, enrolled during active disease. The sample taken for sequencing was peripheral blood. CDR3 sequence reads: CASSLSAPGGSPLHF. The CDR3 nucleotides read TGCGCCAGCAGCCTTAGCGCCCCAGGGGGTTCACCCCTCCACTTT.